This T cell receptor beta chain derives from a study of cytomegalovirus exposure and HLA in healthy donors. Study-level findings and limits: Evidence from a later analysis indicated that most CMV-associated TCR beta chains looked HLA-restricted. Many donors carried some public TCRs, although rarity characterized most TCR sequences. A later analysis linked a missense variant in DCLRE1C to the trimming of TCR beta V and J genes. Listed as cytomegalovirus-associated were 150 or so TCR beta chains.

Amplification used 60 Vbeta primers and 13 Jbeta primers. Libraries were prepared by immunoSEQ multiplex PCR; TCRdb keeps only in-frame clonotypes and omits some of them. The sample lists roughly 170,000 clones, 80% occurring once. This CDR3 comprises 12 residues. J gave up 7 bases and V 5 bases, and 2 bases lay outside the gene matches. CDR1 SEHNR and CDR2 FQNEAQ come from the germline V gene (reference sequence). As for this clone: Its cognate antigen is unknown.

The chain recombines TRBV7-9 with TRBJ1-2; 9 positions match TRBD1. Input material: PBMCs. The TCR was taken from a woman aged 45-60 years in good health and CMV-seropositive. The CDR3 DNA reads as TGTGCCAGCAGCGAGACAGGGGGTGGCTACACCTTC. This sequence encodes CASSETGGGYTF.